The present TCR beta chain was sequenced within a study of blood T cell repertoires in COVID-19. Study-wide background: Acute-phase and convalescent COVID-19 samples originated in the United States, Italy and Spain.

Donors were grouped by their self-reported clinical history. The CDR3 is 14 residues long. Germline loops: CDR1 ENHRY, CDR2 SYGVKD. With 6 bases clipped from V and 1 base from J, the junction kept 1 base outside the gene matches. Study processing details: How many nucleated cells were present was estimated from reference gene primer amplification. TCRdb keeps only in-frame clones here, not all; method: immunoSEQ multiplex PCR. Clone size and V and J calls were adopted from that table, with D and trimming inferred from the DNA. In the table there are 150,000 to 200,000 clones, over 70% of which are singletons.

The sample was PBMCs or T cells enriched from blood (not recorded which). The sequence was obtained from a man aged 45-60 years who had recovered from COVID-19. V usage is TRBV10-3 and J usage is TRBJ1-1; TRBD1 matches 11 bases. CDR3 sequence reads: CAISGTGGNTEAFF. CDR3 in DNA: TGTGCCATCAGCGGGACAGGGGGGAACACTGAAGCTTTCTTT.